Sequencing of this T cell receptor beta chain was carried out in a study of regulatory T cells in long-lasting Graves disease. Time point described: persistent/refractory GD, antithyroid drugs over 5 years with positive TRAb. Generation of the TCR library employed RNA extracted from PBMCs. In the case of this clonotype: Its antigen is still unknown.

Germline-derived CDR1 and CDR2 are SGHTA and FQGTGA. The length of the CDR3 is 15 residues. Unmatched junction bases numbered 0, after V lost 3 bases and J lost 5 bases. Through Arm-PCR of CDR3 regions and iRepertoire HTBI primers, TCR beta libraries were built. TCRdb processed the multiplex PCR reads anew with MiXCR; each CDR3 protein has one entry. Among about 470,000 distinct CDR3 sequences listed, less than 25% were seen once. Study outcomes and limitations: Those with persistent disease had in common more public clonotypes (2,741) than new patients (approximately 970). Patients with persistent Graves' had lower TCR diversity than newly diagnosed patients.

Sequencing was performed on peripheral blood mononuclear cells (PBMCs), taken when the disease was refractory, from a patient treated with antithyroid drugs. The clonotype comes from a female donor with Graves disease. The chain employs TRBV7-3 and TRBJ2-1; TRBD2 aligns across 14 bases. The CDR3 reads CASSLGLAGDNEQFF. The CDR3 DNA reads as TGTGCCAGCAGCTTGGGACTAGCGGGAGACAATGAGCAGTTCTTC.